The clone carrying this T cell receptor (beta chain) was found once. These data belong to a study of blood T cell repertoires in COVID-19. Membership in each cohort depended on participant-reported clinical history. Looked up from germline, CDR1 is LNHNV and CDR2 is YYDKDF (reference sequence). The length of the CDR3 is 13 residues. Trimming stripped 6 bases from V and 7 bases from J, with 13 bases between. Sequencing was performed with immunoSEQ multiplex PCR; in TCRdb, only in-frame clones are kept and a portion is missing. This table has about 150,000 clones, 86% appearing once. This clonotype originated in a man aged 45-65 years who had recovered from COVID-19. Sequencing was performed on PBMCs or T cells enriched from blood (not recorded which). The chain couples TRBV15 to TRBJ1-5; D may be TRBD1 (5 bases). CDR3 loop: CATRLTGGQPQHF. Here the CDR3 DNA reads TGTGCCACCAGATTGACGGGGGGGCAGCCCCAGCATTTT.